The T cell receptor (beta chain) described here comes from a study of cytomegalovirus exposure and HLA in healthy donors. Germline V lookup: CDR1 SGDLS, CDR2 YYNGEE. This CDR3 has 18 amino acids. Between the trimmed V and J ends, which lost 0 bases and 2 bases, there was a span of 17 bases. The PCR made use of 60 Vbeta and 13 Jbeta primers. Data came from immunoSEQ multiplex PCR; TCRdb stores just in-frame clones and leaves some out. Of about 180,000 clones in the sample, around 77% are singletons; the top ten hold over 2%. This clone was observed a handful of times. What it recognizes is unknown. Study-wide results and limits: Fewer N-insertions than the 666-donor mean were reportedly shown by an Asian-associated ancestry cluster in a later analysis. Near-uniform donor sequencing depth was presumed by presence/absence analyses. In vitro data verified three CMV-associated chains as specific for CMV antigens.

The sequenced sample was PBMCs. The TCR comes from a man aged 60 to 75 in good health and CMV-seronegative. The chain couples TRBV9 to TRBJ2-2; D unclear. As DNA, the CDR3 is TGTGCCAGCAGCGTAGGTATACTGATACCTCCCAACACCGGGGAGCTGTTTTTT. Translation gives CASSVGILIPPNTGELFF.